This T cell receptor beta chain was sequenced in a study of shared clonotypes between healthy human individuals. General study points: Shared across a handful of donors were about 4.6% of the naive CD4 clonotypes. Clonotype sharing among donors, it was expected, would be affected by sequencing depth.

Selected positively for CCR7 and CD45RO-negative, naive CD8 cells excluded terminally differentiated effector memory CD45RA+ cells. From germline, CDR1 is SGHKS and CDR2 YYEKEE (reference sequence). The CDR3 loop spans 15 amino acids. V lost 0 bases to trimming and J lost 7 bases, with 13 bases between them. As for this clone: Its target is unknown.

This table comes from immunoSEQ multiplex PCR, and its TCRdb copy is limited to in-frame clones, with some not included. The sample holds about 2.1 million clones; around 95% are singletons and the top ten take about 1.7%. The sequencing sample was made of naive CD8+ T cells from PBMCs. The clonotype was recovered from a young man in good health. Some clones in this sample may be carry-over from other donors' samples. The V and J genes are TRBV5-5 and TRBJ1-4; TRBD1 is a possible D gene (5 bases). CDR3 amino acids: CASSLVGGSREKLFF. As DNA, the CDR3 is TGTGCCAGCAGCTTGGTCGGGGGTTCGCGTGAAAAACTGTTTTTT.